These 8 T cell receptor beta chains came from one sample sequenced in a study of graft-versus-host responses after intestinal transplantation. The repertoire was sequenced with immunoSEQ multiplex PCR; TCRdb's copy has only in-frame clones and lacks some. Among about 2,200 clones, roughly 29% were seen once, and the ten largest hold 5% to 5.5%. Stimulators, approximately 200,000 irradiated and violet-dye-labeled cells, were plated with approximately 200,000 CFSE-labeled responder cells. The starting material was alloreactive CD8+ T cells from a mixed lymphocyte reaction culture, obtained before transplantation. As to subset: CFSE-low proliferating T cells sorted from approximately 6-day pre-transplant mixed lymphocyte reaction (GvH or HvG direction). These receptors were collected from a human patient who was an organ donor for intestinal transplantation.

The V gene is TRBV11-2, the J gene TRBJ2-5; TRBD2 might be the D (5 bases). From germline, CDR1 is SGHAT and CDR2 FQNNGV. The CDR3 totals 14 residues. V dropped 4 bases and J dropped 0 bases, with 9 bases sitting between them. The CDR3: CASSSSLDQETQYF. The DNA of the CDR3 is TGTGCCAGCAGCTCCTCACTAGACCAAGAGACCCAGTACTTC.

This clone rates as large. This chain links TRBV7-9 with TRBJ1-3, with D perhaps matching TRBD1 (5 bases). Germline loops: CDR1 SEHNR, CDR2 FQNEAQ (reference sequence). V dropped 7 bases and J dropped 0 bases, with 10 bases sitting between them. The CDR3 is 14 residues long. CDR3 amino acids: CASTVGGSGNTIYF. DNA for the CDR3: TGTGCCAGCACCGTGGGGGGCTCTGGAAACACCATATATTTT.

The rearrangement links TRBV27 to TRBJ2-7, with TRBD2 matching over 13 bases. The ends lost 4 bases at V and 5 bases at J; junction bases unmatched: 8. The germline V gene encodes CDR1 MNHEY and CDR2 SMNVEV (reference sequence). This CDR3 has 16 residues. CDR3 nucleotide sequence: TGTGCCAGCAGTTCTTTACTAGCGGGGGGGCCCCACGAGCAGTACTTC. It specifies CASSSLLAGGPHEQYF.

The rearrangement uses TRBV18 and TRBJ2-1; 7 bases agree with TRBD1. The CDR3 loop spans 16 amino acids. Germline lookup yields CDR1 KGHSH and CDR2 LQKENI. V shed 1 base and J 9 bases; nucleotides not matched to a gene: 12. The CDR3 loop is CASSPRGTAQLGEQFF. CDR3 DNA: TGTGCCAGCTCACCACGGGGGACAGCCCAGCTGGGTGAGCAGTTCTTC.

This clone was seen only once. This chain links TRBV6-5 with TRBJ1-1; D is unclear. The CDR3 covers 15 residues. V lost 5 bases and J lost 3, with 16 bases in between. The germline CDR1 and CDR2 sequences are MNHEY and SVGAGI. In DNA form, the CDR3 reads TGTGCCAGCAGTCCCCTTCTCAACGGGGACACTGAAGCTTTCTTT. It yields the protein CASSPLLNGDTEAFF.

The J gene is TRBJ2-6, the V gene TRBV4-2; D remains ambiguous. Germline CDR1 LGHNA, CDR2 YNFKEQ. V was trimmed by 5 bases and J by 5 bases, leaving 22 bases between them. There are 18 residues in the CDR3. CDR3 residues: CASSSCSKLQSRANVLTF. CDR3 DNA: TGTGCCAGCAGCAGCTGTAGCAAGTTACAAAGTCGGGCCAACGTCCTGACTTTC.

V is TRBV27 and J is TRBJ2-1; TRBD1 matches 9 bases. Germline CDR1 reads MNHEY; CDR2 reads SMNVEV (reference sequence). J gave up 2 bases and V 0 bases, and 5 bases lay outside the gene matches. This CDR3 region has 17 residues. The CDR3 nucleotides are TGTGCCAGCAGTTTATCGGGACAGGGCGTCCCCTACAATGAGCAGTTCTTC. The encoded protein is CASSLSGQGVPYNEQFF.

The CDR3 reads CASDAGTGGEVQYF. The DNA for the CDR3 is TGTGCCAGTGATGCCGGGACAGGGGGCGAGGTGCAGTACTTC. The genes are TRBV19 and TRBJ2-7, with 12 positions matching TRBD1. V lost 8 bases and J lost 9; bases outside the gene matches: 11. Per germline, CDR1 LNHDA and CDR2 SQIVND (reference sequence). The CDR3 has 14 residues.